This TCR beta chain was recovered during a study of OX40 agonist ivuxolimab in advanced cancers. Whole-study context: Ivuxolimab was delivered to patients intravenously every 2 weeks at doses spanning 0.01 to 10 mg/kg. Study conclusions and caveats: There were also nonresponders showing low normalized T-cell clonal expansion. It was not determined which antigens were specifically recognized by the peripheral T cells that had undergone clonal expansion.

As for this clone: Its antigen is unidentified.

The method was immunoSEQ multiplex PCR; TCRdb's version includes in-frame clones alone and lacks a portion of them. The sample holds roughly 62,000 clones, around 90% seen once. The CDR3 contains 16 residues. The V end was cut by 1 base, the J end by 3 bases, with 13 bases between. Germline values: CDR1 SGHRS, CDR2 YFSETQ. Cycle 7 day 1, cycle 4 day 1, and baseline were the timepoints at which blood was sampled. Sequenced material: CD4+ or CD8+ T cells sorted from blood, taken in a trial of the OX40 agonist ivuxolimab. This clonotype originated in an adult with an advanced solid tumor such as melanoma, head and neck, liver or kidney cancer. This chain joins TRBV5-1 and TRBJ1-4; D gene unclear. The CDR3 is CASSLLVGQANEKLFF. DNA of the CDR3: TGCGCCAGCAGCTTGTTGGTCGGGCAGGCTAATGAAAAACTGTTTTTT.